This T cell receptor beta chain was sequenced during a study of blood T cell repertoires in COVID-19. V lost 3 bases and J lost 0, with 9 bases in between. CDR1 MDHEN and CDR2 SYDVKM come from the germline V gene. This CDR3 has 15 amino acids. In the original analysis: Nucleated cell counts were estimated from reference gene primer amplification. Sequencing used immunoSEQ multiplex PCR; TCRdb keeps in-frame clones, though not all of them. The DNA gave D and trimming, while V, J and clone size come from that table. Of fewer than 300,000 clones listed, approximately 83% are singletons. The chain has TRBV28 and TRBJ2-1; no definite D call. The specimen was peripheral blood. The source of this sequence is a person aged 65 to 85 with COVID-19, enrolled during active disease. CDR3 residues: CASSFLASSYNEQFF. CDR3 nucleotides: TGTGCCAGCAGTTTTCTCGCGAGCTCCTACAATGAGCAGTTCTTC.